A single sample gave rise to the 25 T cell receptor beta chains below, sequenced in a study of T cell repertoires in cytomegalovirus infection. TCRdb used MiXCR to reprocess the reads, holding one entry per CDR3 protein. The sample includes a few hundred thousand distinct CDR3 sequences, 15% to 20% of them seen just once. Sequenced material: PBMCs. The receptors shown here come from a human donor in good health (CMV status not recorded). Some clones in this sample may be carry-over from other donors' samples.

The chain is built from TRBV5-6 and TRBJ2-1; no definite D call. The CDR3 is made up of 15 amino acids. V was clipped by 1 base and J by 2 bases, with 10 bases between them. Germline CDR1 is SGHDT and CDR2 is YYEEEE. This chain's CDR3 is CASSLIHGTYNEQFF. CDR3 DNA: TGTGCCAGCAGCTTGATACACGGAACCTACAATGAGCAGTTCTTC.

The rearrangement links TRBV6-1 to TRBJ2-3; D perhaps matches TRBD2 (6 bases). The CDR3 is made up of 13 amino acids. Germline lookup yields CDR1 MNHNS and CDR2 SASEGT. The V end lost 6 bases, the J end lost 2 bases, and 9 bases lay between the germline ends. CDR3 in amino acids: CASRRGPTDTQYF. Here the CDR3 DNA reads TGTGCCAGCAGGCGGGGACCCACAGATACGCAGTATTTT.

Ten or more counts support this clonotype. The chain recombines TRBV7-2 with TRBJ2-1, with TRBD2 as a possible D gene (7 bases). Trimming took off 5 bases at V and 3 bases at J, with 20 bases between the two ends. The CDR3 spans 17 residues. Germline CDR1 and CDR2: SGHTA and FQGNSA. DNA of the CDR3: TGTGCCAGCAGCAGGGGGGGGGGTGGGCTAGTCTACAATGAGCAGTTCTTC. The encoded protein is CASSRGGGGLVYNEQFF.

This clonotype was seen at least ten times. The chain joins TRBV7-2 to TRBJ1-1; D unresolved. V lost 1 base, J lost 8 bases, and 17 bases lay in between. The CDR3 runs to 15 residues. Germline V gives CDR1 SGHTA, CDR2 FQGNSA. The CDR3 DNA follows: TGTGCCAGCAGCTTAGGATCCCCCCCGGCGGGCGAAGCTTTCTTT. It is translated as CASSLGSPPAGEAFF.

This clonotype was observed a handful of times. V gene TRBV6-1 combines with J gene TRBJ2-5, with 8 bases fitting TRBD2. The CDR3 runs 16 residues. Germline CDR1 MNHNS, CDR2 SASEGT. Trimming at V came to 6 bases and at J to 4 bases, leaving 13 bases not matched to a gene. Here the CDR3 DNA reads TGTGCCAGCAGCAACGTGGCGGGGGGAGCTGGAGAGACCCAGTACTTC. As protein: CASSNVAGGAGETQYF.

This clonotype was recorded a few times. This sequence joins TRBV4-3 and TRBJ1-3; no clear D gene. Deletions cut 0 bases from V and 0 bases from J, with 18 bases between. The germline V gene has CDR1 LGHNA and CDR2 YSLEER. The CDR3 runs 19 residues. CDR3 loop: CASSQDNTVLGFSGNTIYF. The DNA of the CDR3 is TGCGCCAGCAGCCAAGACAACACCGTTTTAGGGTTCTCTGGAAACACCATATATTTT.

The sample holds many counts of this clonotype. The chain recombines TRBV12-3 or TRBV12-4 with TRBJ1-3, with D possibly TRBD1 on 6 matching bases. The CDR3 is 14 amino acids. The V end was cut by 6 bases, the J end by 0 bases, with 9 bases between. CDR3 nucleotide sequence: TGTGCCAGCAGCCCAGGGGTCTCTGGAAACACCATATATTTT. This translates into CASSPGVSGNTIYF.

This sequence joins TRBV12-3 or TRBV12-4 and TRBJ1-4; D is perhaps TRBD1 (6 bases). Trimming removed 5 bases from V and 7 bases from J, with 11 bases in between. The CDR3 consists of 13 residues. CDR3 nucleotides: TGTGCCAGCAGTACATCAGGGGTTGAAAAACTGTTTTTT. Translation gives CASSTSGVEKLFF.

This clonotype was observed a few times. The chain links TRBV4-1 to TRBJ1-1; no clear D. The CDR3 has 14 residues. From germline, CDR1 is MGHRA and CDR2 YSYEKL. Trimming left V 4 bases short and J 3 bases short, with 12 bases between. CDR3: CASSPIPRDTEAFF. The CDR3 DNA sequence: TGCGCCAGCAGCCCCATTCCCCGAGACACTGAAGCTTTCTTT.

This clonotype was observed many times. This chain joins TRBV10-3 and TRBJ1-2, with D hard to call. V lost 2 bases, J lost 0 bases, and 7 bases lay in between. Germline CDR1 ENHRY, CDR2 SYGVKD. This CDR3 has 14 amino acids. The CDR3 DNA is TGTGCCATCAGTGAGGGCTCCACTAACTATGGCTACACCTTC. Its protein product is CAISEGSTNYGYTF.

This clonotype was observed a handful of times. The genes are TRBV6-2 or TRBV6-3 and TRBJ2-7; 8 bases map to TRBD2. V was pared by 6 bases and J by 0 bases, with 7 bases of the junction left unmatched. Germline V gene data show CDR1 as MNHEY and CDR2 as SVGEGT. The CDR3 extends over 15 amino acids. This chain's CDR3 is CASRELAAFSYEQYF. The DNA for the CDR3 is TGTGCCAGCAGGGAACTAGCGGCGTTCTCCTACGAGCAGTACTTC.

CDR3 in amino acids: CASSTRSAEGYQPQHF. DNA for the CDR3: TGTGCCAGTAGTACCCGATCTGCCGAAGGTTATCAGCCCCAGCATTTT. This chain links TRBV19 with TRBJ1-5; D gene unclear. Trimming left V 4 bases short and J 5 bases short, with 18 bases between. This CDR3 is built from 16 residues. Germline CDR1 and CDR2: LNHDA and SQIVND (reference sequence).

This clonotype has only a few counts. The gene calls are TRBV15 and TRBJ1-2; possibly TRBD1 for D (6 bases). Trimming took 0 bases from V and 8 from J, leaving 16 bases between them. The CDR3 contains 15 residues. Germline V gives CDR1 LNHNV, CDR2 YYDKDF (reference sequence). The CDR3 here is CATSRDTGGLRGYTF. DNA of the CDR3: TGTGCCACCAGCAGAGATACGGGGGGGCTGCGGGGCTACACCTTC.

V and J are TRBV10-2 and TRBJ2-5; the D is unclear. The CDR3 has 16 residues. Germline CDR1 WSHSY, CDR2 SAAADI. Trimming removed 0 bases at V and 5 bases at J, with 16 bases between. The CDR3 sequence: CASSESGSYRAETQYF. CDR3 DNA: TGCGCCAGCAGTGAGTCGGGTTCGTACAGAGCGGAGACCCAGTACTTC.

A note on this clonotype: The germline gene is not matched at one end of the junction; a read error may be the cause. The DNA of the CDR3 is TGCGCCAGCCGGGGACAGGGGTCCTCCGAGTTC. The encoded protein is CASRGQGSSEF. The chain joins TRBV4-1 to TRBJ1-2, with TRBD1 matching over 10 bases. Germline assignment: CDR1 MGHRA and CDR2 YSYEKL. CDR3 length: 11 residues.

The genes are TRBV15 and TRBJ2-3; D call uncertain. This CDR3 comprises 15 residues. The V end was cut by 2 bases, the J end by 3 bases, with 12 bases between. CDR1 and CDR2 from the germline V gene are LNHNV and YYDKDF (reference sequence). The CDR3 region is CATSRSPDWTDTQYF. The CDR3 nucleotides are TGTGCCACCAGCAGATCACCTGACTGGACAGATACGCAGTATTTT.

This clonotype was observed a few times. The chain uses TRBV5-6 and TRBJ1-1; D remains unclear. This CDR3 has 13 amino acids. V lost 4 bases and J 1 base, leaving 8 bases between the germline ends. CDR1 SGHDT and CDR2 YYEEEE come from the germline V gene. The DNA of the CDR3 is TGTGCCAGCAGCCGCCGGTGGAACACTGAAGCTTTCTTT. It codes for CASSRRWNTEAFF.

This clonotype was observed at least ten times. The chain carries TRBV7-9 and TRBJ2-1, with TRBD2 matching over 7 bases. The germline V gene encodes CDR1 SEHNR and CDR2 FQNEAQ (reference sequence). The CDR3 covers 16 residues. V lost 4 bases and J lost 0; bases outside the gene matches: 6. The CDR3 region has the DNA TGTGCCAGCAGCTCCGGGGGGACCAGCTCCTACAATGAGCAGTTCTTC. Translated, it gives CASSSGGTSSYNEQFF. Full variable domain (outside the CDR3, taken from reference TRBV7-9 and TRBJ2-1): DTGVSQNPRHKITKRGQNVTFRCDPISEHNRLYWYRQTLGQGPEFLTYFQNEAQLEKSRLLSDRFSAERPKGSFSTLEIQRTEQGDSAMYLCASSSGGTSSYNEQFFGPGTRLTVL.

V and J are TRBV5-5 and TRBJ2-7, with 7 bases aligning to TRBD1. CDR1 is SGHKS and CDR2 is YYEKEE in the germline V gene (reference sequence). The CDR3 consists of 17 residues. V trimming: 0 bases; J trimming: 4 bases; junction bases outside the gene matches: 13. For the CDR3, the DNA is TGTGCCAGCAGCTTGGAACGCCTTAGACAGGGTAGTTACGAGCAGTACTTC. This codes for CASSLERLRQGSYEQYF.

Of note for this clonotype: The junction does not match germline at one end; this may be a read error. The gene calls are TRBV4-3 and TRBJ1-4, with 7 nucleotides matching TRBD1. The CDR3 spans 15 residues. From germline, CDR1 is LGHNA and CDR2 YSLEER. The CDR3 nucleotides are TGCGCCAGCAGCCCCTTGGACAGGCCCGATGAAAAACTGTTGTTT. Residues: CASSPLDRPDEKLLF.

This clonotype was seen many times. This rearrangement joins TRBV7-8 to TRBJ2-6; no firm D call. The CDR3 totals 15 residues. The germline V gene has CDR1 SGHVS and CDR2 FQNEAQ. The ends were cut back, 2 bases at V and 0 bases at J, with 5 bases in the middle. The CDR3 coding sequence is TGTGCCAGCAGCTTATTCCACTCTGGGGCCAACGTCCTGACTTTC. Its protein product is CASSLFHSGANVLTF. The full variable domain, rest sourced from reference TRBV7-8 and TRBJ2-6, is GAGVSQSPRYKVAKRGQDVALRCDPISGHVSLFWYQQALGQGPEFLTYFQNEAQLDKSGLPSDRFFAERPEGSVSTLKIQRTQQEDSAVYLCASSLFHSGANVLTFGAGSRLTVL.

V and J are TRBV19 and TRBJ2-5; 12 bases map to TRBD2. V dropped 7 bases and J dropped 1; count of bases not matched to a gene: 16. Germline V gene lookup returns CDR1 LNHDA and CDR2 SQIVND (reference sequence). CDR3 length: 19 residues. The chain's CDR3 is CASTPSRLAGVSRQETQYF. DNA for the CDR3: TGTGCCAGTACCCCGTCGAGACTAGCGGGGGTTTCCCGCCAAGAGACCCAGTACTTC. Full variable domain (rest looked up from reference TRBV19 and TRBJ2-5): DGGITQSPKYLFRKEGQNVTLSCEQNLNHDAMYWYRQDPGQGLRLIYYSQIVNDFQKGDIAEGYSVSREKKESFPLTVTSAQKNPTAFYLCASTPSRLAGVSRQETQYFGPGTRLLVL.

This clonotype was counted a few times. V and J are TRBV7-2 and TRBJ1-1, with unresolved D. Germline CDR1 reads SGHTA; CDR2 reads FQGNSA. The CDR3 loop spans 12 amino acids. V lost 3 bases and J lost 4, with 6 bases in between. The DNA of the CDR3 is TGTGCCAGCAGCTTCCAGTTCACTGAAGCTTTCTTT. It specifies CASSFQFTEAFF. The whole variable domain, remainder taken from reference TRBV7-2 and TRBJ1-1, is GAGVSQSPSNKVTEKGKDVELRCDPISGHTALYWYRQSLGQGLEFLIYFQGNSAPDKSGLPSDRFSAERTGGSVSTLTIQRTQQEDSAVYLCASSFQFTEAFFGQGTRLTVV.

Many counts were recorded for this clonotype. The gene calls are TRBV7-6 and TRBJ2-7; D might be TRBD2 (6 bases). CDR1 is SGHVS and CDR2 is FNYEAQ in the germline V gene. The CDR3 covers 15 residues. Trimming left V 3 bases short and J 5 bases short, with 17 bases between. CDR3 in DNA: TGTGCCAGCAGCTTGACCCGGGACTCCCTCGACGAGCAGTACTTC. Translation gives CASSLTRDSLDEQYF.

This clonotype was picked up a small number of times. This chain links TRBV7-9 with TRBJ2-7, with a tentative D call TRBD1 (5 bases). Trimming shortened V by 5 bases and J by 7 bases, and 18 bases separated the two germline ends. Per the germline V gene, CDR1 is SEHNR and CDR2 is FQNEAQ (reference sequence). The CDR3 is 14 amino acids. CDR3: CASSPKRQSLEQYF. CDR3 DNA: TGTGCCAGCAGCCCGAAGCGACAGTCTCTTGAGCAGTACTTC.